Many counts were recorded for the clone carrying this TCR beta chain. The antigen remains unidentified. The hyperthyroidism was newly diagnosed and had lasted under 2 months; the patients were aged 18 to 65. The sample belongs to a study of T cells in Graves' hyperthyroidism and ophthalmopathy. RNA transcripts yielded amplified TCR beta CDR3 regions. The HTBI primer set served for first-round RT-PCR of the TCR CDR3. TCRdb analysed the multiplex PCR reads with MiXCR anew, one entry per CDR3 protein. The sample includes around 290,000 distinct CDR3 sequences, less than 15% of them seen just once. The study, taken as a whole, reports: Most thyroid clonotypes expanded above 0.001 were also detected in blood.

The CDR3 totals 15 residues. V gave up 2 bases and J gave up 5 bases, with 13 bases separating them. The V gene's germline CDR1 is SEHNR and CDR2 FQNEAQ (reference sequence). This clonotype was sampled from a woman aged 25 to 39 with Graves' hyperthyroidism that later progressed to Graves' ophthalmopathy. The V call is TRBV7-9, the J call TRBJ2-1; possibly TRBD2 for D (6 bases). What was sequenced was blood. CDR3 sequence (DNA): TGTGCCAGCAGCTTACGGGCTAGCGCCAACAATGAGCAGTTCTTC. It is translated as CASSLRASANNEQFF.